A selection of T cell receptor beta chains follows, all from one sample in a study of cytotoxic CD8 clonotypes in ibrutinib-treated CLL. Sequencing used immunoSEQ multiplex PCR; TCRdb keeps in-frame clones, though not all of them. The repertoire includes around 310,000 clones, approximately 80% of them detected once, and approximately 7% sits in the top ten. This specimen was PBMCs, taken before ibrutinib treatment. Receptor source: a human donor with chronic lymphocytic leukemia. The CDR3 runs from the conserved cysteine through the conserved F or W. D genes are given only for firm matches. Some rows have no size entry. The others give once, few or many, or a class for an expanded clone.

V	J	size	D	CDR3	DNA
TRBV4-3	TRBJ1-2	NA	NA	CASSQNGFYGYTF	TGCGCCAGCAGCCAAAATGGCTTCTATGGCTACACCTTC
TRBV28	TRBJ2-3	NA	TRBD2	CASSLPGTSGSTDTQYF	TGTGCCAGCAGTTTACCCGGGACTAGCGGGAGCACAGATACGCAGTATTTT
TRBV9	TRBJ2-3	few	TRBD2	CASSAELAGALDTQYF	TGTGCCAGCAGCGCGGAACTAGCGGGAGCCCTAGATACGCAGTATTTT
TRBV7-2	TRBJ2-2	NA	NA	CASSPEWGQNTGELFF	TGTGCCAGCAGCCCCGAGTGGGGACAAAACACCGGGGAGCTGTTTTTT
TRBV27	TRBJ2-7	once	TRBD2	CASSLLSSGRSEQYF	TGTGCCAGCAGTTTATTATCTAGCGGGAGAAGCGAGCAGTACTTC
TRBV9	TRBJ2-3	once	TRBD2	CASSVVRASGLEGDTQYF	TGTGCCAGCAGCGTAGTGAGGGCTAGCGGTCTTGAGGGAGATACGCAGTATTTT
TRBV6-5	TRBJ1-5	NA	TRBD1	CASSYRQGGNQPQHF	TGTGCCAGCAGTTACCGGCAGGGGGGGAATCAGCCCCAGCATTTT
TRBV27	TRBJ2-2	NA	NA	CASSLDRATGELFF	TGTGCCAGCAGTTTAGACCGCGCCACCGGGGAGCTGTTTTTT
TRBV6-5	TRBJ2-5	NA	NA	CAIGSLGRQETQYF	TGTGCCATCGGGTCTTTGGGAAGGCAAGAGACCCAGTACTTC
TRBV7-2	TRBJ2-7	NA	NA	CASSLVWSAREEQYF	TGTGCCAGCAGCTTAGTTTGGAGCGCCCGGGAGGAGCAGTACTTC
TRBV28	TRBJ2-1	few	TRBD2	CASRTSGGYNEQFF	TGTGCCAGCCGGACTAGCGGAGGTTACAATGAGCAGTTCTTC
TRBV6-5	TRBJ1-1	NA	TRBD1	CASSPWAGGTEAFF	TGTGCCAGCAGCCCTTGGGCAGGGGGCACTGAAGCTTTCTTT
TRBV15	TRBJ1-2	NA	TRBD1	CATSTEGAYGYTF	TGTGCCACCAGCACGGAGGGGGCTTATGGCTACACCTTC
TRBV28	TRBJ2-3	NA	NA	CASSLHSDRWADTQYF	TGTGCCAGCAGTTTGCATTCGGACCGCTGGGCAGATACGCAGTATTTT
TRBV2	TRBJ1-5	NA	NA	CASSERDFNQPQHF	TGTGCCAGCAGTGAGAGGGACTTCAATCAGCCCCAGCATTTT
TRBV12-5	TRBJ1-1	once	NA	CASGFLPSQLGNTEAFF	TGTGCTAGTGGTTTCCTACCCTCCCAACTGGGGAACACTGAAGCTTTCTTT
TRBV4-1	TRBJ1-1	NA	NA	CASSQTPFRGAPEAFF	TGCGCCAGCAGCCAAACCCCATTCAGAGGGGCACCTGAAGCTTTCTTT
TRBV10-3	TRBJ2-7	NA	NA	CAISVGGTYEQYF	TGTGCCATCAGTGTAGGGGGAACCTACGAGCAGTACTTC
TRBV5-4	TRBJ2-1	NA	TRBD2	CASSPRGLAGEYNEQFF	TGTGCCAGCAGTCCCCGGGGTCTAGCGGGAGAGTACAATGAGCAGTTCTTC
TRBV19	TRBJ2-7	once	TRBD2	CASSMTSGRDEQYF	TGTGCCAGTAGTATGACTAGCGGGAGGGACGAGCAGTACTTC
TRBV23-1	TRBJ2-4	few	TRBD2	CASGGTSGRQPLAKNIQYF	TGCGCCAGCGGGGGGACTAGCGGGAGACAACCCCTAGCCAAAAACATTCAGTACTTC
TRBV2	TRBJ2-1	NA	TRBD2	CASSWTGGRNEQFF	TGTGCCAGCAGCTGGACGGGAGGAAGGAATGAGCAGTTCTTC
TRBV9	TRBJ2-7	NA	NA	CASSVNPIAEGYEQYF	TGTGCCAGCAGCGTAAATCCTATAGCGGAGGGCTACGAGCAGTACTTC
TRBV5-5	TRBJ1-4	NA	NA	CASSLVPGFPNEKLFF	TGTGCCAGCAGCTTAGTACCAGGGTTCCCGAATGAAAAACTGTTTTTT
TRBV18	TRBJ2-5	NA	NA	CASSLGPQSGETQYF	TGTGCCAGCTCACTTGGACCCCAATCGGGTGAGACCCAGTACTTC
TRBV18	TRBJ2-3	NA	NA	CASSPPPDTQYF	TGTGCCAGCTCACCACCTCCCGATACGCAGTATTTT
TRBV4-1	TRBJ2-3	NA	NA	CASSQGPLSRATDTQYF	TGCGCCAGCAGCCAAGGCCCCCTCTCACGCGCCACAGATACGCAGTATTTT
TRBV6-5	TRBJ2-2	NA	TRBD2	CASYTSGRATGELFF	TGTGCCAGCTACACGAGCGGGAGGGCCACCGGGGAGCTGTTTTTT
TRBV18	TRBJ1-1	NA	TRBD1	CASSPRRDSTAEAFF	TGTGCCAGCTCACCACGCCGGGACAGTACAGCTGAAGCTTTCTTT
TRBV11-2	TRBJ1-1	NA	NA	CASRSVMNTEAFF	TGTGCCAGCAGGTCGGTCATGAACACTGAAGCTTTCTTT
TRBV18	TRBJ2-3	NA	NA	CASSPGSSADTQYF	TGTGCCAGCTCACCTGGGTCTTCCGCAGATACGCAGTATTTT
TRBV7-9	TRBJ2-7	NA	NA	CASSLGGLGLYEQYF	TGTGCCAGCAGCTTAGGCGGGTTGGGCTTGTACGAGCAGTACTTC
TRBV9	TRBJ2-7	NA	TRBD2	CASSVVAGGPPYEQYF	TGTGCCAGCAGCGTAGTGGCGGGAGGGCCCCCCTACGAGCAGTACTTC
TRBV14	TRBJ2-1	NA	NA	CASSQAGGSTYEQFF	TGTGCCAGCAGCCAGGCAGGGGGGAGTACCTATGAGCAGTTCTTC
TRBV10-1	TRBJ1-5	NA	NA	CASSGQRTQHF	TGCGCCAGCAGCGGACAGCGGACCCAGCATTTT
TRBV9	TRBJ2-1	NA	TRBD2	CASSVGGRVSYNEQFF	TGTGCCAGCAGCGTAGGCGGGAGGGTCTCCTACAATGAGCAGTTCTTC
TRBV20-1	TRBJ2-1	NA	NA	CSAKKTDEQFF	TGCAGTGCTAAAAAAACTGATGAGCAGTTCTTC
TRBV4-3	TRBJ2-7	NA	NA	CASSQDSETAQYF	TGCGCCAGCAGCCAAGATTCGGAGACTGCGCAGTACTTC
TRBV9	TRBJ2-3	NA	NA	CASSVGGMALPPPDTQYF	TGTGCCAGCAGCGTAGGGGGGATGGCACTACCTCCCCCAGATACGCAGTATTTT
TRBV7-9	TRBJ2-7	NA	NA	CASSFSDHEQYF	TGTGCCAGCAGCTTTAGCGACCACGAGCAGTACTTC
TRBV20-1	TRBJ2-5	NA	NA	CSARDGETQYF	TGCAGTGCTAGAGATGGAGAGACCCAGTACTTC
TRBV9	TRBJ2-1	NA	TRBD1	CASSSRTGARGKAGINEQFF	TGTGCCAGCAGCTCCCGGACAGGGGCGCGGGGGAAAGCGGGAATCAATGAGCAGTTCTTC
TRBV2	TRBJ1-6	NA	NA	CASQGGISSYNSPLHF	TGTGCCAGCCAAGGTGGGATTAGCTCCTATAATTCACCCCTCCACTTT
TRBV30	TRBJ2-1	NA	NA	CAWRSYGEQFF	TGTGCCTGGAGGTCTTATGGTGAGCAGTTCTTC
TRBV6-5	TRBJ1-4	NA	TRBD1	CASSYWGQGGEKLFF	TGTGCCAGCAGTTACTGGGGACAGGGGGGTGAAAAACTGTTTTTT
TRBV29-1	TRBJ2-7	once	TRBD1	CSTRQGLHYEQYF	TGCAGCACCAGACAGGGGTTACATTACGAGCAGTACTTC
TRBV5-6	TRBJ2-1	NA	NA	CASSLAGPVQSNEQFF	TGTGCCAGCAGCTTGGCCGGGCCTGTCCAATCCAATGAGCAGTTCTTC
TRBV5-4	TRBJ2-2	NA	NA	CASSGGPGDTGELFF	TGTGCCAGCAGCGGGGGACCTGGGGACACCGGGGAGCTGTTTTTT
TRBV5-1	TRBJ2-2	NA	NA	CANSLKTSSTGELFF	TGCGCCAACAGCTTAAAAACTTCAAGTACCGGGGAGCTGTTTTTT
TRBV14	TRBJ2-1	NA	NA	CASSQVEGNEQFF	TGTGCCAGCAGCCAAGTAGAGGGCAATGAGCAGTTCTTC
TRBV7-9	TRBJ2-1	NA	NA	CASEGGEQFF	TGTGCCAGCGAGGGGGGTGAGCAGTTCTTC